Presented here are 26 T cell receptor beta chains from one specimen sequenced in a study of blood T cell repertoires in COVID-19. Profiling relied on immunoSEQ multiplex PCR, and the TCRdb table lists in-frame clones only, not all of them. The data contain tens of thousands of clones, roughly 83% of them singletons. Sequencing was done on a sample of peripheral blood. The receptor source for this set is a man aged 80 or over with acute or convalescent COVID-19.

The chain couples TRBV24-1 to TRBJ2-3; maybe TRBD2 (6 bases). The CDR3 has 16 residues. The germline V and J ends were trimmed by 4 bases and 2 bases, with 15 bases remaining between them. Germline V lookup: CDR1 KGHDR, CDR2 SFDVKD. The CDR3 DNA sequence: TGTGCCACCAGTGACTTTACTGGCGGGGACACAGATACGCAGTATTTT. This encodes CATSDFTGGDTDTQYF.

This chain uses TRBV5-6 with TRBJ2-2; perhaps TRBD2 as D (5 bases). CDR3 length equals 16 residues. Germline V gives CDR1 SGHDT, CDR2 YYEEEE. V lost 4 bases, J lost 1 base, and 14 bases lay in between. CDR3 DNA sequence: TGTGCCAGCAGCCCGCCAATGGCGGGGAACACCGGGGAGCTGTTTTTT. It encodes CASSPPMAGNTGELFF.

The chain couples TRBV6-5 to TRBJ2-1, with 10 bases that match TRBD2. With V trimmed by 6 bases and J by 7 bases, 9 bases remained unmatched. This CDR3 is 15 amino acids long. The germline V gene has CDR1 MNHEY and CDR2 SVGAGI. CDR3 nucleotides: TGTGCCAGCAGGACCTCTAGCGGGGGCCCGAATGAGCAGTTCTTC. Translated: CASRTSSGGPNEQFF.

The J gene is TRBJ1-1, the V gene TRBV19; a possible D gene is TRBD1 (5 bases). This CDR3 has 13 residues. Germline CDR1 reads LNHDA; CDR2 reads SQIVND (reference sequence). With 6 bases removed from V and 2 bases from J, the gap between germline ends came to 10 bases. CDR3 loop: CASSRQFNTEAFF. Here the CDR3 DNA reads TGTGCCAGTAGCCGACAGTTTAACACTGAAGCTTTCTTT.

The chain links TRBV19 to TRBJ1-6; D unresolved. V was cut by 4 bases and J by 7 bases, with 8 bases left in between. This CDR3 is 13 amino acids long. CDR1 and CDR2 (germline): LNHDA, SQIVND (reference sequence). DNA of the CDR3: TGTGCCAGTAGTACCCCGGGGAATTCACCCCTCCACTTT. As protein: CASSTPGNSPLHF.

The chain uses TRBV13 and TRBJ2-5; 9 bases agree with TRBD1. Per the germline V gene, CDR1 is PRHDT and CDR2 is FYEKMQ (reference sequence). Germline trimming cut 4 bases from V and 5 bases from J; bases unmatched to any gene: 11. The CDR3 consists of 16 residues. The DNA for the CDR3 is TGTGCCAGCAGCTCACCTGGAGGGACAGGGATCGAGACCCAGTACTTC. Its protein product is CASSSPGGTGIETQYF.

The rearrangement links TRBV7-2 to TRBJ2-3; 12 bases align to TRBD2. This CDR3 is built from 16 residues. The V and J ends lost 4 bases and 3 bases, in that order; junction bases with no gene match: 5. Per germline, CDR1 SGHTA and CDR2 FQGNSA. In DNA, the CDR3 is TGTGCCAGCAGCTCCCGACTAGCGGGAGAAACAGATACGCAGTATTTT. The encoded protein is CASSSRLAGETDTQYF.

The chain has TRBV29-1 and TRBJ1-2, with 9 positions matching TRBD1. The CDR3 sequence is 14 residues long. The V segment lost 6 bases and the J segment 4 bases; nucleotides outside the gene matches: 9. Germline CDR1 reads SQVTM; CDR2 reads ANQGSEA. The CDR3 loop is CSVAGTGWIYGYTF. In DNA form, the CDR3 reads TGCAGCGTCGCCGGGACAGGGTGGATCTATGGCTACACCTTC.

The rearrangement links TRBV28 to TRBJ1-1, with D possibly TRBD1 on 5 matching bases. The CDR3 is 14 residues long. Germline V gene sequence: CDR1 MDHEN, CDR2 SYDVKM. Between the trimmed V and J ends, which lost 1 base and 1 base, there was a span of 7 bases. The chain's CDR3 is CASSLYQGNTEAFF. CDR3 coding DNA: TGTGCCAGCAGTTTATATCAGGGGAACACTGAAGCTTTCTTT. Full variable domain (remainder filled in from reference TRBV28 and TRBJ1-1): DVKVTQSSRYLVKRTGEKVFLECVQDMDHENMFWYRQDPGLGLRLIYFSYDVKMKEKGDIPEGYSVSREKKERFSLILESASTNQTSMYLCASSLYQGNTEAFFGQGTRLTVV.

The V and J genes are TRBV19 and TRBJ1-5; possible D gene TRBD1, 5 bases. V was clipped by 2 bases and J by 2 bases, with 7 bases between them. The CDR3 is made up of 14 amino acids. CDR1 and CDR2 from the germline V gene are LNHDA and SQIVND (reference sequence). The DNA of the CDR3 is TGTGCCAGTAGTATATTAGGGGGCAATCAGCCCCAGCATTTT. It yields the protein CASSILGGNQPQHF.

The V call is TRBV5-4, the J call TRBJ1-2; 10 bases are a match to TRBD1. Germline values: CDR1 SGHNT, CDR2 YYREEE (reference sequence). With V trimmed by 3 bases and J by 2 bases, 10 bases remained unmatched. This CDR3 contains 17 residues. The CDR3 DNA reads TGTGCCAGCAGCTCGATGGACAGGGGGACCAACAACTATGGCTACACCTTC. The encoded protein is CASSSMDRGTNNYGYTF.

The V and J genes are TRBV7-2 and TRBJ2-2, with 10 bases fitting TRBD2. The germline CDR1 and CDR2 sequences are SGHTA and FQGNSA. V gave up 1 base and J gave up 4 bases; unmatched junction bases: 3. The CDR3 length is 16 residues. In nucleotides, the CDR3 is TGTGCCAGCAGCTTAGGGACTAGCGGACGCACCGGGGAGCTGTTTTTT. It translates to CASSLGTSGRTGELFF.

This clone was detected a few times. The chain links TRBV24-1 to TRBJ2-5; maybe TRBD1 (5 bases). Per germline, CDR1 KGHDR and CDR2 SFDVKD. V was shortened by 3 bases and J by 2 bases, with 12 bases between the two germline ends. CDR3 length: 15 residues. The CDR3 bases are TGTGCCACCAGTGATCCCGACAGCGAGCAAGAGACCCAGTACTTC. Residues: CATSDPDSEQETQYF.

The CDR3 sequence is CASRRTGEDTIYF. As DNA, the CDR3 is TGCGCCAGCAGACGGACAGGCGAGGACACCATATATTTT. The chain uses TRBV10-1 and TRBJ1-3; 7 nucleotides match TRBD1. This CDR3 spans 13 amino acids. Germline V gene data show CDR1 as WNHNN and CDR2 as SYGVQD (reference sequence). The J segment lost 8 bases and the V segment lost 6 bases, leaving 7 bases of the junction unmatched.

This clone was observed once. CDR3 sequence: CASTGNNEQFF. CDR3 nucleotides: TGTGCCAGCACAGGGAACAATGAGCAGTTCTTC. This sequence joins TRBV6-5 and TRBJ2-1, with TRBD1 as a possible D gene (5 bases). CDR3 size: 11 residues. V lost 7 bases to trimming and J lost 5 bases, with 6 bases between them. Germline CDR1 reads MNHEY; CDR2 reads SVGAGI.

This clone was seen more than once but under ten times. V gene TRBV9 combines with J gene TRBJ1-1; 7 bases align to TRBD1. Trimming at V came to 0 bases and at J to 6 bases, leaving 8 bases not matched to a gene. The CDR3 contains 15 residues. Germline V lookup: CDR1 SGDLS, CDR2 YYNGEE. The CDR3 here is CASSVAGTVRPEAFF. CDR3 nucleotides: TGTGCCAGCAGCGTAGCCGGGACAGTGCGCCCTGAAGCTTTCTTT.

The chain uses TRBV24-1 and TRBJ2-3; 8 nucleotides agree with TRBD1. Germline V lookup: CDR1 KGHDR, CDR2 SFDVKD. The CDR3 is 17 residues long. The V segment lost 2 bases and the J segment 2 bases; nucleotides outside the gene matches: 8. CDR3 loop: CATSDWSGTGFTDTQYF. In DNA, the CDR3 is TGTGCCACCAGTGATTGGTCCGGGACAGGATTCACAGATACGCAGTATTTT.

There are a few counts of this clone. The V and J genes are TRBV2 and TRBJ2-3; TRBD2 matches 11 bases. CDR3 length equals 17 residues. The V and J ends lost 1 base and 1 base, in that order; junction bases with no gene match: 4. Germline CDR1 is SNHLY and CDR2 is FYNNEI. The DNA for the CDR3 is TGTGCCAGCAGTGAAGACCAGACTAGCGGGGGCACAGATACGCAGTATTTT. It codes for CASSEDQTSGGTDTQYF.

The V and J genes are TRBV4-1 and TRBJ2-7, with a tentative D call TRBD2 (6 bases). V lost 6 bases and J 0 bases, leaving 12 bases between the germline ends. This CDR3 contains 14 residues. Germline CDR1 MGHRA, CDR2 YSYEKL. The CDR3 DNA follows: TGCGCCAGCAGTGAGATGGGGGGCTCCTACGAGCAGTACTTC. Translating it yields CASSEMGGSYEQYF.

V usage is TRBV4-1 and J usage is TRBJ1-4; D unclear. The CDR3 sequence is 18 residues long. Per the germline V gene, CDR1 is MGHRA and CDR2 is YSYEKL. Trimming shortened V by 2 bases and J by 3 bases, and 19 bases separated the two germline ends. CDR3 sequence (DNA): TGCGCCAGCAGCCAATATCCCCCTGCTTTTAACTCTAATGAAAAACTGTTTTTT. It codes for CASSQYPPAFNSNEKLFF.

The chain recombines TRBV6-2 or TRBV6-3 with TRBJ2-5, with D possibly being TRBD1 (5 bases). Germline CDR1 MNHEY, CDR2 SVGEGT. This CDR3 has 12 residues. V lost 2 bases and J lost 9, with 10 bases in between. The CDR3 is CASSYDQGSQYF. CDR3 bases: TGTGCCAGCAGTTACGATCAGGGTTCCCAGTACTTC.

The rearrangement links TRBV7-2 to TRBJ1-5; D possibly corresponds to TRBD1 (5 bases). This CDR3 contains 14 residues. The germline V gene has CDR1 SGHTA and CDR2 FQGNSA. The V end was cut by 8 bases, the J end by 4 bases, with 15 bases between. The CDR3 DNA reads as TGTGCCAGCGGGATTGGGGGGACTAATCAGCCCCAGCATTTT. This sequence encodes CASGIGGTNQPQHF.

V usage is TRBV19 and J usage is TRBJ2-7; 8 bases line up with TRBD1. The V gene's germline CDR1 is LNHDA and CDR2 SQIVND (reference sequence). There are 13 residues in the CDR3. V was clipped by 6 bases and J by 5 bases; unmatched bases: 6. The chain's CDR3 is CASRSAGGHEQYF. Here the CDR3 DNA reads TGTGCCAGTAGATCGGCAGGGGGCCACGAGCAGTACTTC. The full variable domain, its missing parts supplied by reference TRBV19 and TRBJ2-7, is DGGITQSPKYLFRKEGQNVTLSCEQNLNHDAMYWYRQDPGQGLRLIYYSQIVNDFQKGDIAEGYSVSREKKESFPLTVTSAQKNPTAFYLCASRSAGGHEQYFGPGTRLTVT.

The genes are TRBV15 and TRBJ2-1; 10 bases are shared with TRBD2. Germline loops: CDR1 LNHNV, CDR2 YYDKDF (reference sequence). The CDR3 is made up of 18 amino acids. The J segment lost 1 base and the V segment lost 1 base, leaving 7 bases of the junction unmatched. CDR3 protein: CATSRGETSGLSYNEQFF. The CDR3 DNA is TGTGCCACCAGCAGAGGTGAGACTAGCGGGCTTTCCTACAATGAGCAGTTCTTC.

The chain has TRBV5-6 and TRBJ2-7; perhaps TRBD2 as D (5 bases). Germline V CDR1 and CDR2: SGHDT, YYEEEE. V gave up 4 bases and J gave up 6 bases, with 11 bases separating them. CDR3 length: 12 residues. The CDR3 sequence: CASSMNGVEQYF. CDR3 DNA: TGTGCCAGCAGCATGAACGGGGTCGAGCAGTACTTC.

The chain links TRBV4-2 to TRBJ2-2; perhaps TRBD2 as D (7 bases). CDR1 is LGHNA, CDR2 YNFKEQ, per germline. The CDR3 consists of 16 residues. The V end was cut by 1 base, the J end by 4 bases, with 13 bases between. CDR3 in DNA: TGTGCCAGCAGCCAAGGACGGGGGGCAGGCACCGGGGAGCTGTTTTTT. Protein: CASSQGRGAGTGELFF.